These 7 T cell receptor beta chains were sequenced from one sample in a study of blood T cell repertoires in COVID-19. Data came from immunoSEQ multiplex PCR; TCRdb stores just in-frame clones and leaves some out. The sample has roughly 90,000 clones, around 75% seen once. What was sequenced was peripheral blood. These receptors all stem from an elderly woman with active or convalescent COVID-19.

V is TRBV10-3 and J is TRBJ1-1, with D possibly TRBD1 on 5 matching bases. The CDR3 runs to 16 residues. The V gene's germline CDR1 is ENHRY and CDR2 SYGVKD. Trimming left V 0 bases short and J 4 bases short, with 15 bases between. The CDR3 here is CAISESIGALGTEAFF. For the CDR3, the DNA is TGTGCCATCAGTGAGTCGATAGGGGCGCTGGGCACTGAAGCTTTCTTT.

Here the CDR3 DNA reads TGTGCCAGCAGCCAAGCCGGACAGGTTTTAATTGGCTACACCTTC. It encodes CASSQAGQVLIGYTF. V and J are TRBV4-2 and TRBJ1-2; TRBD1 agrees at 7 bases. V dropped 1 base and J dropped 7; count of bases not matched to a gene: 9. CDR1 and CDR2 (germline): LGHNA, YNFKEQ. This CDR3 has 15 residues.

J is TRBJ1-1 and V is TRBV19; D remains ambiguous. CDR3 size: 14 residues. V gave up 5 bases and J gave up 1 base, with 11 bases separating them. Looked up from germline, CDR1 is LNHDA and CDR2 is SQIVND (reference sequence). CDR3 amino acids: CASSVGRENTEAFF. The DNA of the CDR3 is TGTGCCAGTAGTGTCGGACGGGAGAACACTGAAGCTTTCTTT.

V gene TRBV11-2 combines with J gene TRBJ2-1; 8 bases line up with TRBD2. The V gene end was trimmed by 1 base and the J gene end by 7 bases; junction bases not matched to a gene: 18. The length of the CDR3 is 19 residues. Germline V CDR1 and CDR2: SGHAT, FQNNGV. The DNA for the CDR3 is TGTGCCAGCAGCTTAGTAGGAGGAGATGGGCGGGGGGCCAGGAATGAGCAGTTCTTC. This encodes CASSLVGGDGRGARNEQFF.

This clone was counted a single time. The CDR3 DNA sequence: TGTGCCAGCAGCCAGCTCCCTAGCGGGGGGGCCGGCGAGCAGTACTTC. It yields the protein CASSQLPSGGAGEQYF. The J gene is TRBJ2-7, the V gene TRBV14; 12 bases match TRBD2. CDR1 SGHDN and CDR2 FVKESK come from the germline V gene. There are 16 residues in the CDR3. The ends lost 3 bases at V and 6 bases at J; junction bases unmatched: 9.

The V and J genes are TRBV29-1 and TRBJ2-1; D perhaps matches TRBD1 (6 bases). Trimming shortened V by 0 bases and J by 0 bases, and 12 bases separated the two germline ends. The germline gives CDR1 SQVTM, CDR2 ANQGSEA. This CDR3 contains 16 residues. The CDR3 DNA sequence: TGCAGCGTTGAAGATGGGACAACCCGCTCCTACAATGAGCAGTTCTTC. Translated: CSVEDGTTRSYNEQFF.

This clone is a singleton in its sample. The chain joins TRBV18 to TRBJ1-2; D may be TRBD1 (5 bases). The CDR3 loop spans 13 amino acids. Germline-derived CDR1 and CDR2 are KGHSH and LQKENI. Trimming took 3 bases from V and 3 from J, leaving 8 bases between them. The CDR3 protein is CASSPRVDYGYTF. The CDR3 DNA sequence: TGTGCCAGCTCACCCAGGGTTGACTATGGCTACACCTTC. Together with reference TRBV18 and TRBJ1-2, the CDR3 gives the full variable domain: NAGVMQNPRHLVRRRGQEARLRCSPMKGHSHVYWYRQLPEEGLKFMVYLQKENIIDESGMPKERFSAEFPKEGPSILRIQQVVRGDSAAYFCASSPRVDYGYTFGSGTRLTVV.